This T cell receptor beta chain was recovered during a study of blood T cell repertoires in COVID-19. For the study at large: Samples of COVID-19 (acute and convalescent) were obtained from the United States, Italy and Spain. Nucleic acid was either cDNA or gDNA, and it came from T cells, B-cell-depleted T cells, or PBMCs.

CDR3 length equals 15 residues. CDR1 is MGHRA and CDR2 is YSYEKL in the germline V gene. The ends were cut back, 2 bases at V and 7 bases at J, with 17 bases in the middle. Study processing details: Reference gene primer amplification gave nucleated cell count estimates. Clones were sequenced by immunoSEQ multiplex PCR, and TCRdb holds only the in-frame ones, with some missing. The V and J calls and clone size come from that table; D and trimming were worked out from the DNA. The table has roughly 130,000 clones, roughly four fifths seen once. The receptor comes from an elderly woman with acute or convalescent COVID-19. Sequencing input: peripheral blood. The chain joins TRBV4-1 to TRBJ1-2, with D possibly TRBD1 on 5 matching bases. CDR3 nucleotides: TGCGCCAGCAGCCAACGCAACCCGGGGGTTGGTGGCTACACCTTC. It encodes CASSQRNPGVGGYTF.